These 19 T cell receptor beta chains came from one sample sequenced in a study of T cells after posttransplantation cyclophosphamide. Sequencing used immunoSEQ multiplex PCR; TCRdb keeps in-frame clones, though not all of them. Among 10,000 to 13,000 clones listed, around 96% were seen once. The sequenced sample consisted of naive CD8+ T cells sorted from PBMCs. These receptors came from a man aged 25 to 45 in good health and a related stem cell transplant donor.

The chain couples TRBV7-9 to TRBJ2-7; 8 nucleotides match TRBD1. Germline assignment: CDR1 SEHNR and CDR2 FQNEAQ (reference sequence). With 5 bases clipped from V and 5 bases from J, the junction kept 11 bases outside the gene matches. The CDR3 is made up of 15 amino acids. As DNA, the CDR3 is TGTGCCAGCAGCCACAGAGGACAGGGAATCCACGAGCAGTACTTC. Its protein is CASSHRGQGIHEQYF.

The chain uses TRBV28 and TRBJ2-1; TRBD1 agrees at 10 bases. V dropped 4 bases and J dropped 5; count of bases not matched to a gene: 2. The CDR3 loop spans 14 amino acids. The germline gives CDR1 MDHEN, CDR2 SYDVKM. The CDR3 loop reads CASSSGQGDNEQFF. The CDR3 region has the DNA TGTGCCAGCAGTTCCGGACAGGGGGACAATGAGCAGTTCTTC.

This clone was recorded only once. The chain is built from TRBV27 and TRBJ2-7, with 7 bases fitting TRBD1. J lost 3 bases, V lost 6 bases, and 2 bases had no gene match. CDR1 and CDR2 from the germline V gene are MNHEY and SMNVEV (reference sequence). This CDR3 spans 12 amino acids. This chain's CDR3 is CASRTGLYEQYF. The DNA for the CDR3 is TGTGCCAGCAGGACAGGGCTCTACGAGCAGTACTTC.

The chain has TRBV6-5 and TRBJ2-1; TRBD1 matches at 8 bases. The V segment lost 1 base and the J segment 8 bases; nucleotides outside the gene matches: 7. The CDR3 has 15 residues. Germline assignment: CDR1 MNHEY and CDR2 SVGAGI. The CDR3 DNA reads TGTGCCAGCAGTTACTTGGCAGGGGGCCTGGATGAGCAGTTCTTC. It encodes CASSYLAGGLDEQFF.

The V call is TRBV2, the J call TRBJ2-2, with 9 nucleotides matching TRBD1. The CDR3 sequence is 15 residues long. Germline trimming cut 7 bases from V and 6 bases from J; bases unmatched to any gene: 9. The germline gives CDR1 SNHLY, CDR2 FYNNEI. The chain's CDR3 is CASTSGTGRAGELFF. As DNA, the CDR3 is TGTGCCAGCACGTCCGGGACAGGGAGAGCCGGGGAGCTGTTTTTT.

The rearrangement links TRBV28 to TRBJ2-5; a weak D match, TRBD1 (7 bases). CDR3 length equals 14 residues. Trimming took 1 base from V and 4 from J, leaving 10 bases between them. From germline, CDR1 is MDHEN and CDR2 SYDVKM. For the CDR3, the DNA is TGTGCCAGCAGTTTATCAGGGGGGCCAGAGACCCAGTACTTC. As protein: CASSLSGGPETQYF.

This clone was picked up one time. The rearrangement uses TRBV5-8 and TRBJ2-7; 9 nucleotides line up with TRBD1. Germline values: CDR1 SGHTS, CDR2 YDEGEE. The CDR3 has 14 amino acids. After removal of 4 bases from V and 7 bases from J, the junction contained 9 bases not matched to a gene. Here the CDR3 reads CASSARDRVGEQYF. The DNA of the CDR3 is TGTGCCAGCAGCGCACGGGACAGGGTGGGAGAGCAGTACTTC.

The chain carries TRBV7-9 and TRBJ1-1, with unresolved D. Germline CDR1 is SEHNR and CDR2 is FQNEAQ (reference sequence). The ends were cut back, 1 base at V and 2 bases at J, with 8 bases in the middle. The CDR3 length is 14 residues. The CDR3 nucleotides are TGTGCCAGCAGCTTAGGTGAGCGTAACACTGAAGCTTTCTTT. As protein: CASSLGERNTEAFF.

This rearrangement joins TRBV18 to TRBJ1-6; possible D gene TRBD1, 5 bases. The CDR3 runs to 16 residues. V was pared by 6 bases and J by 0 bases, with 12 bases between. Germline V gives CDR1 KGHSH, CDR2 LQKENI. CDR3 bases: TGTGCCAGCTCCCCTCAGGGAAGCTCCTATAATTCACCCCTCCACTTT. Translating gives CASSPQGSSYNSPLHF.

This clone was recorded once. The chain combines TRBV7-3 with TRBJ2-2; D remains unclear. The V gene lost 4 bases and the J gene lost 3 bases, with 3 bases spanning the gap. This CDR3 has 12 residues. The germline V gene encodes CDR1 SGHTA and CDR2 FQGTGA. The CDR3 DNA follows: TGTGCCAGCAGCTCGGACACCGGGGAGCTGTTTTTT. Translated, it gives CASSSDTGELFF.

A single count supports this clone. The genes are TRBV4-3 and TRBJ1-3, with D perhaps TRBD1 (6 bases). The V end was cut by 2 bases, the J end by 0 bases, with 14 bases between. The CDR3 has 17 amino acids. Germline CDR1 is LGHNA and CDR2 is YSLEER. The CDR3 is CASSQSNRDPSGNTIYF. DNA of the CDR3: TGCGCCAGCAGCCAATCAAACAGGGATCCCTCTGGAAACACCATATATTTT.

This chain links TRBV7-3 with TRBJ2-5; D might be TRBD1 (6 bases). Germline values: CDR1 SGHTA, CDR2 FQGTGA. V lost 0 bases to trimming and J lost 3 bases, with 8 bases between them. The CDR3 has 14 amino acids. The CDR3 is CASSLTAGEETQYF. DNA for the CDR3: TGTGCCAGCAGCTTAACGGCAGGGGAAGAGACCCAGTACTTC. Looking up the rest from reference TRBV7-3 and TRBJ2-5 gives the full variable domain: GAGVSQTPSNKVTEKGKYVELRCDPISGHTALYWYRQSLGQGPEFLIYFQGTGAADDSGLPNDRFFAVRPEGSVSTLKIQRTERGDSAVYLCASSLTAGEETQYFGPGTRLLVL.

J is TRBJ1-2 and V is TRBV6-5; the match to TRBD1 covers 9 bases. Unmatched junction bases numbered 7, after V lost 6 bases and J lost 5 bases. Germline V gives CDR1 MNHEY, CDR2 SVGAGI. The CDR3 is 14 residues long. In nucleotides, the CDR3 is TGTGCCAGCAGCTATAAACAGGGGGCTTATGGCTACACCTTC. Its translation: CASSYKQGAYGYTF.

The chain combines TRBV19 with TRBJ1-4, with TRBD1 as a possible D gene (5 bases). This CDR3 region has 13 residues. Between the trimmed V and J ends, which lost 5 bases and 4 bases, there was a span of 8 bases. Looked up from germline, CDR1 is LNHDA and CDR2 is SQIVND (reference sequence). Written as DNA, the CDR3 is TGTGCCAGTAGTTGGGGCGTTAATGAAAAACTGTTTTTT. Residues: CASSWGVNEKLFF.

The rearrangement links TRBV5-5 to TRBJ2-2; TRBD1 matches 9 bases. Germline CDR1 SGHKS, CDR2 YYEKEE (reference sequence). V shed 2 bases, J shed 2 bases, and the junction held 4 bases outside the gene matches. CDR3 length: 16 residues. DNA of the CDR3: TGTGCCAGCAGCTTTATCACAGGGGGCAACACCGGGGAGCTGTTTTTT. Translating it yields CASSFITGGNTGELFF.

The J gene is TRBJ2-2, the V gene TRBV29-1; TRBD1 matches 9 bases. With V trimmed by 5 bases and J by 5 bases, 6 bases remained unmatched. The CDR3 runs 14 residues. Germline CDR1 is SQVTM and CDR2 is ANQGSEA. In DNA, the CDR3 is TGCAGCGTTCTAGGACAGGGGAGAACCGGGGAGCTGTTTTTT. It codes for CSVLGQGRTGELFF.

The CDR3 sequence: CASSVRTGDSNYGYTF. Here the CDR3 DNA reads TGCGCCAGCAGTGTTCGGACAGGGGATTCTAACTATGGCTACACCTTC. The chain recombines TRBV10-1 with TRBJ1-2; TRBD1 agrees at 9 bases. The V gene end was trimmed by 4 bases and the J gene end by 0 bases; junction bases not matched to a gene: 6. The CDR3 totals 16 residues. CDR1 and CDR2 (germline): WNHNN, SYGVQD (reference sequence).

This sequence joins TRBV11-1 and TRBJ1-1; TRBD1 agrees at 8 bases. The junction had 4 bases not matched to a gene; V was cut back by 4 bases and J by 0 bases. Looked up from germline, CDR1 is SGHAT and CDR2 is FQDESV (reference sequence). The CDR3 spans 15 residues. The DNA of the CDR3 is TGTGCCAGCAGCTCGTTGACAGGGGTGAACACTGAAGCTTTCTTT. The encoded protein is CASSSLTGVNTEAFF.

This rearrangement joins TRBV7-2 to TRBJ2-1; maybe TRBD1 (6 bases). Trimming cost V 3 bases and J 6 bases, with 15 bases left between them. Germline values: CDR1 SGHTA, CDR2 FQGNSA. The CDR3 runs to 15 residues. CDR3 sequence: CASSLTGILGNEQFF. The DNA for the CDR3 is TGTGCCAGCAGCTTGACAGGAATTCTGGGCAATGAGCAGTTCTTC.